The 24 T cell receptor beta chains presented below share a single source sample, sequenced in a study of T cells in Graves' hyperthyroidism and ophthalmopathy (dated by TCRdb to the late 2010s). Library construction relied on multiplex PCR. Sequencing used an Illumina HiSeq 2000. The TCR beta CDR3 regions were amplified from RNA transcripts. The first round of RT-PCR for the TCR CDR3 was performed with the HTBI primer set and the Qiagen OneStep RT-PCR kit. TCRdb's own reprocessing of the public reads used fastp at Q25 and MiXCR and kept productive beta chains. Identical CDR3 protein sequences are pooled into one entry, listed with their most common genes and DNA. The sample table lists 300,000 to 450,000 distinct CDR3 sequences, roughly 25% of them with a count of one. Less than 85% of the sample belongs to the ten largest clones. Sequencing used blood. All receptors come from a man aged 45 to 65 with Graves' hyperthyroidism.

The chain couples TRBV19 to TRBJ1-1; D is possibly TRBD1 (5 bases). V lost 8 bases to trimming and J lost 6 bases, with 16 bases between them. The CDR3 is 13 residues long. Germline-derived CDR1 and CDR2 are LNHDA and SQIVND (reference sequence). Written as DNA, the CDR3 is TGTGCCAGTGCCTACAGGAGTAACGCTGAAGCTTTCTTT. Its translation: CASAYRSNAEAFF.

V gene TRBV15 combines with J gene TRBJ1-1, with unresolved D. CDR3 length equals 13 residues. Trimming took 5 bases from V and 2 from J, leaving 9 bases between them. Germline V gives CDR1 LNHNV, CDR2 YYDKDF (reference sequence). CDR3 nucleotides: TGTGCCACCAGCCGACACGGAAACACTGAAGCTTTCTTT. Encoded protein: CATSRHGNTEAFF.

This clonotype was observed a few times. V usage is TRBV6-1 and J usage is TRBJ2-1, with a tentative D call TRBD1 (6 bases). Trimming removed 8 bases from V and 0 bases from J, with 11 bases in between. Germline CDR1 MNHNS, CDR2 SASEGT. The CDR3 runs 14 residues. The CDR3 reads CASWGRGSYNEQFF. In DNA form, the CDR3 reads TGTGCCAGCTGGGGCAGGGGCTCCTACAATGAGCAGTTCTTC.

This sequence joins TRBV12-3 or TRBV12-4 and TRBJ1-1; 9 bases fit TRBD1. The CDR3 sequence is 12 residues long. CDR3 residues: CVTSLTGGKAFF. CDR3 coding DNA: TGTGTCACCAGCTTGACAGGGGGAAAAGCTTTCTTT.

The CDR3 region has the DNA TGTGCCAGCAGTGAATCTGAGCAGCGCACAGATACGCAGTATTTT. Its protein is CASSESEQRTDTQYF. The genes are TRBV25-1 and TRBJ2-3; no clear D. CDR1 is MGHDK and CDR2 is SYGVNS in the germline V gene. The CDR3 is 15 amino acids. V was cut by 1 base and J by 1 base, with 9 bases left in between.

This clonotype occurred many times. The J gene is TRBJ2-5, the V gene TRBV11-2; D is ambiguous. Germline lookup yields CDR1 SGHAT and CDR2 FQNNGV. V was cut by 1 base and J by 4 bases, with 10 bases left in between. The CDR3 totals 14 residues. CDR3 protein: CASSLAALGETQYF. The CDR3 DNA follows: TGTGCCAGCAGCTTAGCCGCCCTGGGAGAGACCCAGTACTTC.

In its sample, this clonotype was seen a few times. The chain couples TRBV5-1 to TRBJ2-1; 10 positions agree with TRBD1. The CDR3 contains 17 residues. CDR1 SGHRS and CDR2 YFSETQ come from the germline V gene. The V gene end was trimmed by 0 bases and the J gene end by 3 bases; junction bases not matched to a gene: 6. The CDR3 here is CASSLAVTGGFYNEQFF. CDR3 nucleotides: TGCGCCAGCAGCTTGGCGGTGACAGGGGGCTTCTACAATGAGCAGTTCTTC.

The chain uses TRBV30 and TRBJ1-2, with TRBD1 as a possible D gene (5 bases). Germline V gives CDR1 GTSNPN, CDR2 SVGIG (reference sequence). Deletions cut 4 bases from V and 4 bases from J, with 16 bases between. This CDR3 spans 14 amino acids. The CDR3 DNA reads as TGTGCCTGGAATAAAGGGGACGGTAGCTATGGCTACACCTTC. It yields the protein CAWNKGDGSYGYTF.

This clonotype was seen a handful of times. CDR3 in DNA: TGTGCCACCAGTGACCATGGACAGGGTTATGGCTACACCTTC. Its protein product is CATSDHGQGYGYTF. J is TRBJ1-2 and V is TRBV24-1, with 8 nucleotides matching TRBD1. V dropped 4 bases and J dropped 5; count of bases not matched to a gene: 5. Per germline, CDR1 KGHDR and CDR2 SFDVKD. There are 14 residues in the CDR3.

At least ten counts were recorded for this clonotype. The chain has TRBV11-1 and TRBJ2-3; 7 bases are shared with TRBD1. From germline, CDR1 is SGHAT and CDR2 FQDESV (reference sequence). The CDR3 length is 14 residues. J gave up 3 bases and V 5 bases, and 5 bases lay outside the gene matches. CDR3 region: CASSRRGNTDTQYF. The CDR3 DNA follows: TGTGCCAGCAGCCGCAGGGGGAATACAGATACGCAGTATTTT.

Ten or more counts support this clonotype. The J gene is TRBJ2-5, the V gene TRBV2; D might be TRBD1 (6 bases). V lost 8 bases and J 3 bases, leaving 13 bases between the germline ends. CDR1 is SNHLY, CDR2 FYNNEI, per germline. The CDR3 spans 13 residues. CDR3 coding DNA: TGTGCCAGCGGCATGGACAGTGAAGAGACCCAGTACTTC. Translating gives CASGMDSEETQYF.

This clonotype was seen many times. This chain links TRBV28 with TRBJ2-5, with TRBD1 identical over 10 bases. V gave up 3 bases and J gave up 5 bases; unmatched junction bases: 3. The germline V gene has CDR1 MDHEN and CDR2 SYDVKM. The CDR3 length is 14 residues. The CDR3 loop is CASSFDRGHETQYF. DNA for the CDR3: TGTGCCAGCAGTTTCGACAGGGGGCACGAGACCCAGTACTTC.

V is TRBV20-1 and J is TRBJ1-4, with D possibly matching TRBD1 (5 bases). Germline V gene lookup returns CDR1 DFQATT and CDR2 SNEGSKA (reference sequence). V lost 2 bases to trimming and J lost 8 bases, with 21 bases between them. The CDR3 is 16 residues long. The CDR3 region is CSARFSGGPLGEKLFF. The CDR3 region has the DNA TGCAGTGCTAGATTCTCGGGGGGACCCCTAGGAGAAAAACTGTTTTTT.

This clonotype occurred a few times. This chain connects TRBV5-1 to TRBJ2-1, with 11 nucleotides matching TRBD2. Germline assignment: CDR1 SGHRS and CDR2 YFSETQ. The CDR3 is made up of 15 amino acids. V gave up 6 bases and J gave up 3 bases; unmatched junction bases: 5. For the CDR3, the DNA is TGCGCCAGCAACGACCTAGCGGGAGGCTACAATGAGCAGTTCTTC. This codes for CASNDLAGGYNEQFF.

This clonotype was recorded at least ten times. This sequence joins TRBV28 and TRBJ2-7; D may be TRBD1 or TRBD2 (5 bases each). The CDR3 contains 13 residues. In germline, CDR1 is MDHEN, CDR2 SYDVKM. V was pared by 7 bases and J by 3 bases, with 13 bases between. This chain's CDR3 is CASNPGRSYEQYF. The CDR3 DNA follows: TGTGCCAGCAATCCGGGACGAAGCTACGAGCAGTACTTC.

This clonotype occurred a few times. The chain is built from TRBV5-1 and TRBJ2-3; D remains unclear. Between the trimmed V and J ends, which lost 0 bases and 0 bases, there was a span of 11 bases. The germline CDR1 and CDR2 sequences are SGHRS and YFSETQ. CDR3 length: 16 amino acids. The CDR3 DNA reads as TGCGCCAGCAGCTTGGAGGCCTCCAGAAGCACAGATACGCAGTATTTT. Translating it yields CASSLEASRSTDTQYF.

This clonotype showed up many times. This chain uses TRBV28 with TRBJ2-1, with 12 bases matching TRBD2. In germline, CDR1 is MDHEN, CDR2 SYDVKM. The CDR3 has 14 amino acids. Unmatched junction bases numbered 4, after V lost 5 bases and J lost 8 bases. This chain's CDR3 is CASSEGLAGHEQFF. The DNA for the CDR3 is TGTGCCAGCAGTGAGGGACTAGCGGGCCATGAGCAGTTCTTC.

This chain joins TRBV11-3 and TRBJ2-1, with D unresolved. The germline V gene encodes CDR1 SGHNT and CDR2 YENEEA. The CDR3 runs to 16 residues. The V end was cut by 3 bases, the J end by 0 bases, with 12 bases between. The CDR3 coding sequence is TGTGCCAGCAGCTTTTACTCCGTAAGCTCCTACAATGAGCAGTTCTTC. Its protein is CASSFYSVSSYNEQFF.

This clonotype was recorded a few times. The rearrangement uses TRBV7-2 and TRBJ1-2, with no clear D. In germline, CDR1 is SGHTA, CDR2 FQGNSA. This CDR3 has 17 residues. V lost 1 base and J 0 bases, leaving 15 bases between the germline ends. CDR3 in amino acids: CASSLGTPSYSNYGYTF. The CDR3 bases are TGTGCCAGCAGCTTAGGCACACCTAGTTACTCTAACTATGGCTACACCTTC.

The chain couples TRBV6-1 to TRBJ1-2, with TRBD1 as a possible D gene (5 bases). Germline CDR1 reads MNHNS; CDR2 reads SASEGT. There are 15 residues in the CDR3. Trimming cost V 7 bases and J 8 bases, with 23 bases left between them. For the CDR3, the DNA is TGTGCCAGCACGATCAGAGACTTCGGCGCAGGGGGCTACACCTTC. This sequence encodes CASTIRDFGAGGYTF.

The V and J genes are TRBV12-3 or TRBV12-4 and TRBJ1-1; D possibly corresponds to TRBD1 (6 bases). The CDR3 runs to 14 residues. The V end lost 3 bases, the J end lost 4 bases, and 12 bases lay between the germline ends. CDR3: CASSFGQGSTEAFF. The CDR3 DNA sequence: TGTGCCAGCAGTTTCGGCCAGGGGAGCACTGAAGCTTTCTTT.

This clonotype was counted between two and nine times. The V gene is TRBV29-1, the J gene TRBJ2-5, with D perhaps TRBD1 (6 bases). V lost 5 bases and J 4 bases, leaving 14 bases between the germline ends. CDR3 length equals 13 residues. Germline V gene data show CDR1 as SQVTM and CDR2 as ANQGSEA. CDR3 coding DNA: TGCAGCGTTAACAGGGTCACGGGAGAGACCCAGTACTTC. Encoded protein: CSVNRVTGETQYF.

This clonotype showed up many times. J is TRBJ2-4 and V is TRBV28; D is ambiguous. Trimming removed 5 bases at V and 4 bases at J, with 6 bases between. The CDR3 length is 12 residues. Looked up from germline, CDR1 is MDHEN and CDR2 is SYDVKM. The CDR3 sequence: CASSLTKNIQYF. The CDR3, as DNA: TGTGCCAGCAGTCTGACTAAAAACATTCAGTACTTC.

The chain carries TRBV27 and TRBJ2-5; no reliable D call. Germline values: CDR1 MNHEY, CDR2 SMNVEV (reference sequence). The V and J ends lost 5 bases and 5 bases respectively, with 12 bases between them. The CDR3 has 13 residues. The CDR3 DNA reads as TGTGCCAGCAGTCTATTCTTTGGGGAGACCCAGTACTTC. Its translation is CASSLFFGETQYF.